This TCR beta chain was captured by sequencing in a study of Ad26.COV2.S vaccination and SARS-CoV-2 variants. Study overall: Into the muscle, Ad26.COV2.S was dosed once or twice, 56 days apart.

Treatment defined: around 19 received Ad26.COV2.S at low or high dose, single or two shots; 5 received placebo; per-sample allocation not given. Sample collection was performed on day 63 after the first vaccine or placebo injection. General observations from the study: Reported post-vaccination CD8+ and CD4+ T cell responses to spike showed substantial breadth.

Trimming cost V 7 bases and J 10 bases, with 25 bases left between them. Germline V gene data show CDR1 as LNHDA and CDR2 as SQIVND (reference sequence). The CDR3 contains 15 residues. Sequenced by immunoSEQ multiplex PCR; TCRdb stores in-frame clones only, minus some. The sample consists of more than 350,000 clones, around 90% of them appearing once. As to this clone: Its antigen is not known.

This chain links TRBV19 with TRBJ1-2; a possible D gene is TRBD1 (5 bases). This TCR was recovered from a person between 18 and 65 years old who received the Ad26.COV2.S COVID-19 vaccine or a placebo. The starting material was peripheral blood, obtained in a trial of Ad26.COV2.S vaccine versus placebo. The DNA for the CDR3 is TGTGCCAGTACCCTTACTACAGATTGGGGGAAGGACTACACCTTC. Its translation is CASTLTTDWGKDYTF.